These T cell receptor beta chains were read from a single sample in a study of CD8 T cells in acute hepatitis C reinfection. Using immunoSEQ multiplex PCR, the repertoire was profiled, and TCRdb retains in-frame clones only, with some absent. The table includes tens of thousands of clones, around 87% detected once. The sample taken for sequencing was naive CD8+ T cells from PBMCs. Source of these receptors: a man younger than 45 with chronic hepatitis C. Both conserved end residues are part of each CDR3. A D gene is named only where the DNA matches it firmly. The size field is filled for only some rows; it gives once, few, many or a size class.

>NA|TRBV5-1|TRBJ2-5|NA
TGCGCCAGCAGCTTGGCAGAGACCCAGTACTTC
CASSLAETQYF
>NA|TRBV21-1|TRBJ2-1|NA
TGTGCCAGCAGCAAGAGACTAGCGGACGTCGGCTCCTACAATGAGCAGTTCTTC
CASSKRLADVGSYNEQFF
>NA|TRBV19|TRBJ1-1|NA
TGTGCCAGCTCACCAGGGAAAATCACTGAAGCTTTCTTT
CASSPGKITEAFF
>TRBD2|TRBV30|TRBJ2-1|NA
TGTGCCTGGAGTGTACTGTTAGTAGCGGGGGAATACAATGAGCAGTTCTTC
CAWSVLLVAGEYNEQFF
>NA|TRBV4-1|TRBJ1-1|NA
TGCGCCAGCAGCCAAAGACAGGCCTCGAACACTGAAGCTTTCTTT
CASSQRQASNTEAFF
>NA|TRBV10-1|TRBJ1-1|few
TGCGCCAGCAGCCCCGACAGTAACACTGAAGCTTTCTTT
CASSPDSNTEAFF
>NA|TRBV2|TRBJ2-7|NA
TGTGCCAGCAGTGAAGAAGGACTAGGGGGTACCTACGAGCAGTACTTC
CASSEEGLGGTYEQYF
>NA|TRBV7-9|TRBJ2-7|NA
TGTGCCAGCAGCTTAGGCCCTGTGAGGGACGAGCAGTACTTC
CASSLGPVRDEQYF
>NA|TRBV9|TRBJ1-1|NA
TGTGCCAGCAGCGTAGGGGGGGCGAACACTGAAGCTTTCTTT
CASSVGGANTEAFF
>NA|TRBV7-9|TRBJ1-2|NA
TGTGCCAGCAGCTTACCAGCTAACTATGGCTACACCTTC
CASSLPANYGYTF
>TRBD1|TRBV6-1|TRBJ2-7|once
TGTGCCAGCAGTGAAAGGGACAGGGCCACCTACGAGCAGTACTTC
CASSERDRATYEQYF
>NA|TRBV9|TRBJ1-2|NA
TGTGCCAGCAGCGCCCCGACGTGGGGCTACACCTTC
CASSAPTWGYTF
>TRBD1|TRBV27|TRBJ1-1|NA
TGTGCCAGCAGCGACAGGGTCCCCACTGAAGCTTTCTTT
CASSDRVPTEAFF
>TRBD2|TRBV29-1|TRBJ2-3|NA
TGCAGCGTTCTAGCGGGGCATGGGGGGCCGGGAGATACGCAGTATTTT
CSVLAGHGGPGDTQYF
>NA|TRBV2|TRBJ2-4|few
TGTGCCAGCAGTGAGAGGCTTAACATTCAGTACTTC
CASSERLNIQYF
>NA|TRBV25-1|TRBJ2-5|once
TGTGCCAGCAGTGTAGGAGAGACCCAGTACTTC
CASSVGETQYF